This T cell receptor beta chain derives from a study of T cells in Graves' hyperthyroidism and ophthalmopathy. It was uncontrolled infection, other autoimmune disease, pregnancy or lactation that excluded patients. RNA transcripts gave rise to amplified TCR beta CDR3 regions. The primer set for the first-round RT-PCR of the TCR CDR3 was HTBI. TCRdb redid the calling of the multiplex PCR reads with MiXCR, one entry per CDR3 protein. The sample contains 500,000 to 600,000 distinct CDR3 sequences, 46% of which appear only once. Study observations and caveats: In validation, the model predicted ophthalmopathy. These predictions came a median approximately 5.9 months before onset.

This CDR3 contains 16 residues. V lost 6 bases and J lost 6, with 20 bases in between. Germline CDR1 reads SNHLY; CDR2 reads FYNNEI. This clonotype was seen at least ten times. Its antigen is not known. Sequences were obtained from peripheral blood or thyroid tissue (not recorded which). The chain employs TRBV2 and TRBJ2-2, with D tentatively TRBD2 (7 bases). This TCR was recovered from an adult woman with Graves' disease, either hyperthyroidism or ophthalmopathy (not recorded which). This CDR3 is CASSPTGGATAGELFF. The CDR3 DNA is TGTGCCAGCAGCCCGACGGGGGGCGCGACTGCCGGGGAGCTGTTTTTT.